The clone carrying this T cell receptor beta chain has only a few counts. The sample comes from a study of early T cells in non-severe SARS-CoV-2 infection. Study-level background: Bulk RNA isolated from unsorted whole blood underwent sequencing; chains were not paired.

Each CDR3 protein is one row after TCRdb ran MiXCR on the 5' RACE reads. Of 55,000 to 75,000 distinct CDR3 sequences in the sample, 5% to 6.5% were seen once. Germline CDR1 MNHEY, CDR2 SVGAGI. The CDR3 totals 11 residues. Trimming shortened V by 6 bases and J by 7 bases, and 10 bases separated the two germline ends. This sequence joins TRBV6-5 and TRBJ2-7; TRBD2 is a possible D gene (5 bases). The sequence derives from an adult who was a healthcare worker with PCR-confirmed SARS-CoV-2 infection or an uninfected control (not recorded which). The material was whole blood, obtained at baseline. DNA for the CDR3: TGTGCCAGCAGGGCACGGGGAGAGCAGTACTTC. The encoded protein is CASRARGEQYF.